The 2 T cell receptor beta chains reported below all come from one sample, sequenced in a study of T cells in Graves' hyperthyroidism and ophthalmopathy (dated by TCRdb to the late 2010s). Libraries were prepared through multiplex PCR. Sequenced on an Illumina HiSeq 2000. TCR beta CDR3 regions were amplified from RNA transcripts. The first round of RT-PCR for the TCR CDR3 was performed with the HTBI primer set and the Qiagen OneStep RT-PCR kit. The public reads were quality trimmed at Q25 with fastp and then assembled into clones with MiXCR by TCRdb, keeping productive beta chains. CDR3 protein duplicates are merged, each entry listing the most common genes and DNA. The sample includes more than 500,000 distinct CDR3 sequences, with approximately 15% observed a single time. The ten largest clonotypes hold approximately 13% of the sample. The sample consisted of blood. The source is a woman in her forties with Graves' hyperthyroidism.

At least ten counts were recorded for this clonotype. The rearrangement joins TRBV28 to TRBJ1-6; no clear D. The germline V gene encodes CDR1 MDHEN and CDR2 SYDVKM. V lost 7 bases, J lost 5 bases, and 18 bases lay in between. CDR3 length: 16 residues. CDR3 DNA sequence: TGTGCCAGCACCCACCAGAGAATCGGAAATAATTCACCCCTCCACTTT. Protein product: CASTHQRIGNNSPLHF.

This clonotype was counted ten times or more. The V and J genes are TRBV7-2 and TRBJ2-3, with 10 bases matching TRBD2. Losses at the gene ends were 5 bases for V and 4 bases for J; bases not matched to a gene: 6. Germline V gene data show CDR1 as SGHTA and CDR2 as FQGNSA. This CDR3 contains 15 residues. The CDR3 loop is CASSPQRGGADTQYF. The DNA of the CDR3 is TGTGCCAGCAGCCCTCAGCGGGGGGGGGCAGATACGCAGTATTTT.